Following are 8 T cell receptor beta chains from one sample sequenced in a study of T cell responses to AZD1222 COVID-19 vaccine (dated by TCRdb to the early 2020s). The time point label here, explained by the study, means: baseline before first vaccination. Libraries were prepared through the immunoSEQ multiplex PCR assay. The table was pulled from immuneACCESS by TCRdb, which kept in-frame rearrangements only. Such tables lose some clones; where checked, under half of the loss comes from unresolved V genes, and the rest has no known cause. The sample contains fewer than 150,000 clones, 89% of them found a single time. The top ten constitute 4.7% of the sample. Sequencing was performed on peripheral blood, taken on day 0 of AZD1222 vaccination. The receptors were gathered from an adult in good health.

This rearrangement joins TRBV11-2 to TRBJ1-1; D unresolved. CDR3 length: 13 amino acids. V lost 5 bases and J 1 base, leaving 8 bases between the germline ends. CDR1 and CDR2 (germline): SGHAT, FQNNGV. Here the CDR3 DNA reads TGTGCCAGCAGCCCAAATCGGAACACTGAAGCTTTCTTT. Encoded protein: CASSPNRNTEAFF.

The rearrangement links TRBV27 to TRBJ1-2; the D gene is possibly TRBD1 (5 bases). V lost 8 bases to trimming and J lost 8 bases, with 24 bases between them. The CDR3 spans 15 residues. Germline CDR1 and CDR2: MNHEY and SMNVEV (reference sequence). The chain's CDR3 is CASGFRGGTWLGYTF. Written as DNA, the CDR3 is TGTGCCAGCGGCTTCCGGGGCGGGACGTGGTTAGGCTACACCTTC.

In DNA form, the CDR3 reads TGTGCCAGCAGTGAAGCGCTCGGGACCTACTATGGCTACACCTTC. Protein product: CASSEALGTYYGYTF. The genes are TRBV6-1 and TRBJ1-2; D is possibly TRBD1 (5 bases). The CDR3 runs to 15 residues. Per germline, CDR1 MNHNS and CDR2 SASEGT. With 0 bases removed from V and 3 bases from J, the gap between germline ends came to 11 bases.

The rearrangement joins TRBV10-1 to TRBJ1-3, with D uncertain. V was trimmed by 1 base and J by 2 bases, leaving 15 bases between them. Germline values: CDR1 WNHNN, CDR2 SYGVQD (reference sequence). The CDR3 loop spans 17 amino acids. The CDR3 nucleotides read TGCGCCAGCAGTGAGTACGGGCTGCCCAGAACTGGAAACACCATATATTTT. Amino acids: CASSEYGLPRTGNTIYF.

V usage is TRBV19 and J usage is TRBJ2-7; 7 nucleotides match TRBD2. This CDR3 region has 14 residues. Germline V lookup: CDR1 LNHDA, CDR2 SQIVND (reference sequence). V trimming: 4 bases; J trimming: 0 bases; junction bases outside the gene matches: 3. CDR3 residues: CASSTGGSSYEQYF. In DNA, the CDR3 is TGTGCCAGTAGTACGGGAGGCAGCTCCTACGAGCAGTACTTC.

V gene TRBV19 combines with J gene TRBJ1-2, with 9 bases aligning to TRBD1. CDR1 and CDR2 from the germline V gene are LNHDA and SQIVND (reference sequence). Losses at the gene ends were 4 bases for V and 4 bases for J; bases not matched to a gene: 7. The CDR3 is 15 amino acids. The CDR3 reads CASSTNRGRGYGYTF. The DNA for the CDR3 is TGTGCCAGTAGTACAAACAGGGGGCGCGGCTATGGCTACACCTTC.

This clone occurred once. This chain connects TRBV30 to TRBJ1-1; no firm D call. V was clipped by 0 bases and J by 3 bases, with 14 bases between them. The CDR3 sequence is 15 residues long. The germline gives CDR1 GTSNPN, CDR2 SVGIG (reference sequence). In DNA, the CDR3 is TGTGCCTGGAGTGTACGGGTAGAGTCTCACACTGAAGCTTTCTTT. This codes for CAWSVRVESHTEAFF.

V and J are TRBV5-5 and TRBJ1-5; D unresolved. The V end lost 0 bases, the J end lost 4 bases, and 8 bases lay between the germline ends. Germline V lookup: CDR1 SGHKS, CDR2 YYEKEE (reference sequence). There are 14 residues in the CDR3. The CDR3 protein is CASSLVQENQPQHF. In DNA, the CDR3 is TGTGCCAGCAGCTTGGTCCAGGAGAATCAGCCCCAGCATTTT.